This TCR beta chain is drawn from a study of blood T cell repertoires in COVID-19. Across the study: Both acute and convalescent COVID-19 samples were obtained from the United States, Italy and Spain. In each case, the material was cDNA or gDNA derived from T cells, B-cell-depleted T cells, or PBMCs.

V lost 5 bases and J 5 bases, leaving 30 bases between the germline ends. Germline CDR1 KGHSH, CDR2 LQKENI. The CDR3 loop spans 19 amino acids. Only in-frame clones appear in the TCRdb table, and some are missing; sequencing was by immunoSEQ multiplex PCR. In the table there are a few hundred thousand clones, roughly 91% of which are singletons. What the recovered Cohort 3 donors had was two negative PCRs, clearance, or symptom resolution. This sequence originates from a woman under 40 who had recovered from COVID-19. The chain has TRBV18 and TRBJ1-2, with D unclear. The material sequenced was PBMCs or T cells enriched from blood (not recorded which). The CDR3 loop reads CASSTANHVLRGSWYGYTF. The CDR3 nucleotides read TGTGCCAGCTCAACAGCGAACCACGTACTCCGGGGTTCGTGGTATGGCTACACCTTC.